This T cell receptor beta chain was sequenced for a study of blood T cell repertoires in COVID-19. Germline V CDR1 and CDR2: SGHVS, FQNEAQ. This CDR3 spans 16 amino acids. V lost 5 bases, J lost 4 bases, and 6 bases stayed unmatched. Clones were sequenced by immunoSEQ multiplex PCR, and TCRdb holds only the in-frame ones, with some missing. The sample yields approximately 200,000 clones, around nine tenths seen once. The clonotype originates from a young man who had recovered from COVID-19. Sequencing used PBMCs or T cells enriched from blood (not recorded which). The chain employs TRBV7-8 and TRBJ2-7; TRBD2 matches 15 bases. CDR3 loop: CASSPGLAGGQYEQYF. The DNA of the CDR3 is TGTGCCAGCAGCCCAGGACTAGCGGGGGGGCAGTACGAGCAGTACTTC.